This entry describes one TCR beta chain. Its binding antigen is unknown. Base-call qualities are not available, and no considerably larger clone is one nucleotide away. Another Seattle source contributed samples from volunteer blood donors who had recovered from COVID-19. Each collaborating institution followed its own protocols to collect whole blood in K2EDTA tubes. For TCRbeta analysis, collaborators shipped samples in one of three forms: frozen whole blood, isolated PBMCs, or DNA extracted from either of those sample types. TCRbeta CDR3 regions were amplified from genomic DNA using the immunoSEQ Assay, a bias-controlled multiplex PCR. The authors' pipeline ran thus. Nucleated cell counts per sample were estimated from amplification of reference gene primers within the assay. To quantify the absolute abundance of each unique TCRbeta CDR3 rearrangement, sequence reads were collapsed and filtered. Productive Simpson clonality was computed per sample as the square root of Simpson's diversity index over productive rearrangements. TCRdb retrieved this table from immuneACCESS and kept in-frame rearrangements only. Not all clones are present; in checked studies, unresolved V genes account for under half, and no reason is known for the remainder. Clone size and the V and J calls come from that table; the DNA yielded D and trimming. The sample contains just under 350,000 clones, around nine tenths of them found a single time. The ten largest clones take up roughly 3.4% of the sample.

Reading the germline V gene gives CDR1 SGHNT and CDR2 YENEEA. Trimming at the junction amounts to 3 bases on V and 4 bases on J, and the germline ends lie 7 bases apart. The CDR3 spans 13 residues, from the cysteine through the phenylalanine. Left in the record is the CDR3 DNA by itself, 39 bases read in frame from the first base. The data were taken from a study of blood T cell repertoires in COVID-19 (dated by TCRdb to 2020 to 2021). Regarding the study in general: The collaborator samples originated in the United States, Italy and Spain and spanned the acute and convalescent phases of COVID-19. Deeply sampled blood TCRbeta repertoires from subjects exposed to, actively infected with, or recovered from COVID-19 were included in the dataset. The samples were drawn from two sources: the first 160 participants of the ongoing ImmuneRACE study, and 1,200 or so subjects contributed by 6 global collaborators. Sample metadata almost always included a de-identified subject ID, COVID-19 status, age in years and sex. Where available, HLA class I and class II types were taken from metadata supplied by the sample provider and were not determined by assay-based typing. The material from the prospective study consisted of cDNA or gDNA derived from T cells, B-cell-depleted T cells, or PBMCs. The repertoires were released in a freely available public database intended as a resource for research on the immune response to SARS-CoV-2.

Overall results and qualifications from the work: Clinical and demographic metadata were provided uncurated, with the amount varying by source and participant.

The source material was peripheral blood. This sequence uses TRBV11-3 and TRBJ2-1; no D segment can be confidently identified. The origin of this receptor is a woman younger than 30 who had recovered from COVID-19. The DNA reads TGTGCCAGCAGCTTTGACGGGTACAATGAGCAGTTCTTC. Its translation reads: CASSFDGYNEQFF.